The 2 T cell receptor beta chains below were found in one sample sequenced in a study of tumor and adjacent non-tumor tissue in lung cancer. No cell sorting was done before RNA was extracted from the tissue. Distant lung tissue was collected more than 3 cm away from the tumor edge. Three rounds of nested PCR, following a modified ARM-PCR protocol, produced the TCRbeta library. TCRdb called the multiplex PCR reads again in MiXCR, with one record for every CDR3 protein. The profile covers some 100,000 distinct CDR3 sequences, with 60% to 80% appearing a single time and under 20% taken by the ten largest. The sample comprised distant non-tumor lung tissue. These receptors were taken from a man in his 60s with non-small cell lung cancer.

This clonotype has a single count. This may be a read error: a much more frequent sequence differs by one nucleotide. The chain employs TRBV10-1 and TRBJ2-1; D may be TRBD1 (5 bases). The germline gives CDR1 WNHNN, CDR2 SYGVQD (reference sequence). The CDR3 has 13 amino acids. Written as DNA, the CDR3 is TGCTGTCCGTTGGAGATAAGGGGCAATGAGCAGTTCTTC. Amino acids: CCPLEIRGNEQFF.

This clonotype was seen many times. The chain has TRBV5-6 and TRBJ2-5; D is tentatively TRBD1 or TRBD2 (5 bases each). This CDR3 contains 15 residues. CDR1 SGHDT and CDR2 YYEEEE come from the germline V gene. The V end was cut by 2 bases, the J end by 1 base, with 12 bases between. The CDR3 nucleotides read TGTGCCAGCAGCTTTGGGGCCGGGGTCCAAGAGACCCAGTACTTC. Translated: CASSFGAGVQETQYF.